This T cell receptor beta chain was observed in a study of blood T cell repertoires in COVID-19. Study context: COVID-19 samples, acute and convalescent, were from the United States, Italy and Spain. The cDNA or gDNA used as material had been derived from T cells, B-cell-depleted T cells, or PBMCs.

The authors' processing: Estimated nucleated cell counts came from reference gene primer amplification. Using immunoSEQ multiplex PCR, the repertoire was profiled, and TCRdb retains in-frame clones only, with some absent. V and J calls and clone size are as listed in that table; D and trimming were resolved from the DNA. The data contain over 120,000 clones, about 83% of them seen just once; the ten biggest clones take up 8.6%. The CDR3 extends over 16 amino acids. The V gene end was trimmed by 3 bases and the J gene end by 6 bases; junction bases not matched to a gene: 12. CDR1 and CDR2 from the germline V gene are SGHTA and FQGNSA.

The sequenced sample consisted of peripheral blood. The genes are TRBV7-2 and TRBJ1-1; 8 bases are a match to TRBD1. This TCR was sampled from a woman in her forties or fifties with active or convalescent COVID-19. Here the CDR3 reads CASSFSTGEVRPEAFF. The CDR3 bases are TGTGCCAGCAGCTTTTCGACAGGGGAAGTCCGGCCTGAAGCTTTCTTT. The full variable domain, rest sourced from reference TRBV7-2 and TRBJ1-1, is GAGVSQSPSNKVTEKGKDVELRCDPISGHTALYWYRQSLGQGLEFLIYFQGNSAPDKSGLPSDRFSAERTGGSVSTLTIQRTQQEDSAVYLCASSFSTGEVRPEAFFGQGTRLTVV.